These 21 T cell receptor beta chains were sequenced from one sample in a study of blood T cell repertoires in COVID-19. The table came from immunoSEQ multiplex PCR; TCRdb's copy has only in-frame clones and leaves some out. The data hold about 250,000 clones, with roughly 90% observed a single time. The sequenced material came from PBMCs or T cells enriched from blood (not recorded which). The receptor source for this set is a woman aged 50 to 60 who had recovered from COVID-19.

V gene TRBV27 combines with J gene TRBJ1-2, with D perhaps matching TRBD1 (6 bases). V gave up 8 bases and J gave up 8 bases, with 18 bases separating them. The CDR3 extends over 13 amino acids. The germline V gene has CDR1 MNHEY and CDR2 SMNVEV (reference sequence). In DNA, the CDR3 is TGTGCCAGCGCAGGGGAGCTTTTTGGCGGCTACACCTTC. Protein product: CASAGELFGGYTF.

The chain employs TRBV27 and TRBJ2-7, with D maybe TRBD1 (5 bases). Trimming left V 6 bases short and J 1 base short, with 10 bases between. Germline V CDR1 and CDR2: MNHEY, SMNVEV (reference sequence). The CDR3 runs to 13 residues. The CDR3 loop is CASSDRVSYEQYF. The CDR3 DNA is TGTGCCAGCAGCGACAGAGTTTCCTACGAGCAGTACTTC.

This chain connects TRBV24-1 to TRBJ1-5; D may be TRBD1 (5 bases). With 4 bases removed from V and 4 bases from J, the gap between germline ends came to 10 bases. The CDR3 runs 14 residues. Germline V lookup: CDR1 KGHDR, CDR2 SFDVKD. The CDR3 DNA reads TGTGCCACCAGTGACGTGACAGCAAATCAGCCCCAGCATTTT. Residues: CATSDVTANQPQHF.

The chain joins TRBV5-1 to TRBJ2-1; 11 bases are shared with TRBD2. CDR1 is SGHRS, CDR2 YFSETQ, per germline. The CDR3 contains 17 residues. The V and J ends lost 4 bases and 4 bases, in that order; junction bases with no gene match: 10. CDR3 sequence (DNA): TGCGCCAGCAGCCCCCCCGTACTAGCGGGGGTATACAATGAGCAGTTCTTC. Translation gives CASSPPVLAGVYNEQFF.

The rearrangement links TRBV24-1 to TRBJ2-5; 14 bases line up with TRBD2. J lost 6 bases, V lost 3 bases, and 8 bases had no gene match. Germline V gene sequence: CDR1 KGHDR, CDR2 SFDVKD. The CDR3 runs to 17 residues. The CDR3 DNA reads as TGTGCCACCAGTGATACCGGGACTAGCGGGAGAAGTAAGACCCAGTACTTC. It is translated as CATSDTGTSGRSKTQYF.

This chain links TRBV9 with TRBJ2-2, with D possibly being TRBD1 (5 bases). The CDR3 extends over 13 amino acids. With 3 bases removed from V and 6 bases from J, the gap between germline ends came to 9 bases. Germline CDR1 reads SGDLS; CDR2 reads YYNGEE. The CDR3 spells CASSARVPGELFF. CDR3 DNA sequence: TGTGCCAGCAGCGCCAGGGTCCCCGGGGAGCTGTTTTTT.

The sample holds one count of this clone. The chain couples TRBV18 to TRBJ1-2; 11 bases line up with TRBD1. Trimming removed 3 bases from V and 9 bases from J; junction bases left unmatched: 6. Germline CDR1 reads KGHSH; CDR2 reads LQKENI. The CDR3 contains 14 residues. CDR3 residues: CASSPLGQGESYTF. The CDR3 DNA follows: TGTGCCAGCTCACCTTTGGGACAGGGGGAGAGCTACACCTTC.

This chain joins TRBV5-5 and TRBJ2-7; D might be TRBD1 (7 bases). The CDR3 is 17 residues long. The V and J ends lost 1 base and 7 bases respectively, with 24 bases between them. Germline CDR1 is SGHKS and CDR2 is YYEKEE (reference sequence). The CDR3 here is CASSLRQPGGGQGEQYF. The DNA for the CDR3 is TGTGCCAGCAGCTTGAGGCAGCCAGGAGGGGGCCAAGGAGAGCAGTACTTC.

V gene TRBV7-3 combines with J gene TRBJ2-3; D perhaps matches TRBD2 (5 bases). The CDR3 is 17 residues long. Germline loops: CDR1 SGHTA, CDR2 FQGTGA. V shed 2 bases and J shed 0 bases, with 15 bases lying between them. The CDR3 DNA reads as TGTGCCAGCAGCTTACGACCGGACTCTGCTAGCACAGATACGCAGTATTTT. It codes for CASSLRPDSASTDTQYF.

This sequence joins TRBV6-5 and TRBJ1-1; 9 bases match TRBD1. The CDR3 has 15 amino acids. With V trimmed by 2 bases and J by 5 bases, 6 bases remained unmatched. The V gene's germline CDR1 is MNHEY and CDR2 SVGAGI. The CDR3 sequence: CASSYGDRVWTEAFF. The CDR3, as DNA: TGTGCCAGCAGTTACGGGGACAGGGTTTGGACTGAAGCTTTCTTT.

The genes are TRBV19 and TRBJ2-7, with 7 bases aligning to TRBD1. The V gene's germline CDR1 is LNHDA and CDR2 SQIVND (reference sequence). After removal of 2 bases from V and 2 bases from J, the junction contained 3 bases not matched to a gene. This CDR3 region has 14 residues. CDR3 residues: CASSIPGQAYEQYF. DNA for the CDR3: TGTGCCAGTAGTATACCCGGACAGGCCTACGAGCAGTACTTC.

The rearrangement links TRBV6-2 or TRBV6-3 to TRBJ2-7; unclear D gene. Germline assignment: CDR1 MNHEY and CDR2 SVGEGT. The V end was cut by 5 bases, the J end by 7 bases, with 15 bases between. CDR3 size: 13 residues. CDR3: CASSKNENSEQYF. CDR3 nucleotide sequence: TGTGCCAGCAGTAAAAATGAGAACTCAGAGCAGTACTTC.

The J gene is TRBJ1-1, the V gene TRBV19; D not resolved. The CDR3 is 14 residues long. Germline CDR1 and CDR2: LNHDA and SQIVND (reference sequence). V was clipped by 3 bases and J by 0 bases, with 8 bases between them. The CDR3 region has the DNA TGTGCCAGTAGTATCGGGATCATGAACACTGAAGCTTTCTTT. Its translation is CASSIGIMNTEAFF.

V usage is TRBV19 and J usage is TRBJ2-7; 8 nucleotides line up with TRBD2. The CDR3 totals 14 residues. CDR1 LNHDA and CDR2 SQIVND come from the germline V gene (reference sequence). With 8 bases clipped from V and 5 bases from J, the junction kept 11 bases outside the gene matches. Written as DNA, the CDR3 is TGTGCCAGTCGTCGGGGGGGCTTGGTCGACGAGCAGTACTTC. Protein sequence: CASRRGGLVDEQYF.

This clone appeared a single time. This chain connects TRBV18 to TRBJ1-4; the D gene is possibly TRBD1 (5 bases). The CDR3 is made up of 14 amino acids. Germline CDR1 KGHSH, CDR2 LQKENI. The V end lost 8 bases, the J end lost 3 bases, and 13 bases lay between the germline ends. The CDR3 sequence: CASALSGANEKLFF. CDR3 nucleotides: TGTGCCAGCGCCCTCTCGGGGGCTAATGAAAAACTGTTTTTT.

The chain combines TRBV28 with TRBJ1-5, with D perhaps matching TRBD1 (5 bases). This CDR3 is 19 amino acids long. The V gene's germline CDR1 is MDHEN and CDR2 SYDVKM. V gave up 6 bases and J gave up 0 bases, with 24 bases separating them. Written as DNA, the CDR3 is TGTGCCAGCAGCCCCACAGGCGGCCGGCGATTCTATAGCAATCAGCCCCAGCATTTT. Amino acids: CASSPTGGRRFYSNQPQHF.

This chain links TRBV11-2 with TRBJ2-1; tentatively, D is TRBD2 (6 bases). The germline V and J ends were trimmed by 1 base and 2 bases, with 12 bases remaining between them. The V gene's germline CDR1 is SGHAT and CDR2 FQNNGV. The CDR3 covers 16 residues. CDR3 sequence reads: CASSLVSGLTYNEQFF. As DNA, the CDR3 is TGTGCCAGCAGCTTAGTTTCGGGACTCACCTACAATGAGCAGTTCTTC.

The V call is TRBV3-1 (or the pseudogene TRBV3-2), the J call TRBJ1-6, with 9 positions matching TRBD1. The CDR3 covers 14 residues. Trimming cost V 4 bases and J 6 bases; bases outside gene matches: 1. The germline V gene has CDR1 LGHDT and CDR2 YNNKEL (reference sequence). In DNA, the CDR3 is TGTGCCAGCAGCCCGGGACAGGGTAATTCACCCCTCCACTTT. Amino acids: CASSPGQGNSPLHF.

The V and J genes are TRBV5-4 and TRBJ2-2, with D maybe TRBD2 (7 bases). The CDR3 spans 14 residues. The V and J ends lost 0 bases and 6 bases respectively, with 9 bases between them. Germline CDR1 SGHNT, CDR2 YYREEE (reference sequence). CDR3 in amino acids: CASSLAGGSGELFF. The CDR3, as DNA: TGTGCCAGCAGCTTGGCGGGGGGCTCCGGGGAGCTGTTTTTT. Full variable domain (missing parts from reference TRBV5-4 and TRBJ2-2): ETGVTQSPTHLIKTRGQQVTLRCSSQSGHNTVSWYQQALGQGPQFIFQYYREEENGRGNFPPRFSGLQFPNYSSELNVNALELDDSALYLCASSLAGGSGELFFGEGSRLTVL.

This rearrangement joins TRBV14 to TRBJ2-1, with D perhaps TRBD2 (6 bases). Germline V gene sequence: CDR1 SGHDN, CDR2 FVKESK. Trimming cost V 4 bases and J 7 bases, with 17 bases left between them. The CDR3 length is 15 residues. CDR3 residues: CASSLYGRGLNEQFF. The CDR3 DNA sequence: TGTGCCAGCAGCCTTTACGGGAGAGGATTAAATGAGCAGTTCTTC.

This clone was found a few times. The V and J genes are TRBV29-1 and TRBJ2-1, with TRBD2 identical over 9 bases. The CDR3 loop spans 17 amino acids. Germline assignment: CDR1 SQVTM and CDR2 ANQGSEA. V was pared by 2 bases and J by 8 bases, with 16 bases of the junction left unmatched. CDR3 coding DNA: TGCAGCGTTGAATGGCACAGTGGCCTAGCGGGAAGCGATGAGCAGTTCTTC. As protein: CSVEWHSGLAGSDEQFF.